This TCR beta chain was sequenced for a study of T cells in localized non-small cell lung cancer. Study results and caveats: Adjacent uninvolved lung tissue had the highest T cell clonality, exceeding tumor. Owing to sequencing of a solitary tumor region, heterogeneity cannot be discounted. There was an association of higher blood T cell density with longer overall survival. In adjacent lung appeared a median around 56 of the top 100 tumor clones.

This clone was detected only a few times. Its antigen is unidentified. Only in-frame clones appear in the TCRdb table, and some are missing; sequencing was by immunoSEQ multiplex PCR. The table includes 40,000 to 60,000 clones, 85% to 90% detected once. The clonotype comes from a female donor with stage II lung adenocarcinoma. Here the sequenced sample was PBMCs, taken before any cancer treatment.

The CDR3 loop is CASSLSVSGVQETQYF. CDR3 nucleotides: TGCGCCAGCAGCTTGTCGGTTAGCGGGGTCCAAGAGACCCAGTACTTC. The chain combines TRBV5-1 with TRBJ2-5, with 8 nucleotides matching TRBD2. V was pared by 1 base and J by 1 base, with 6 bases of the junction left unmatched. Germline CDR1 reads SGHRS; CDR2 reads YFSETQ. This CDR3 is 16 amino acids long.